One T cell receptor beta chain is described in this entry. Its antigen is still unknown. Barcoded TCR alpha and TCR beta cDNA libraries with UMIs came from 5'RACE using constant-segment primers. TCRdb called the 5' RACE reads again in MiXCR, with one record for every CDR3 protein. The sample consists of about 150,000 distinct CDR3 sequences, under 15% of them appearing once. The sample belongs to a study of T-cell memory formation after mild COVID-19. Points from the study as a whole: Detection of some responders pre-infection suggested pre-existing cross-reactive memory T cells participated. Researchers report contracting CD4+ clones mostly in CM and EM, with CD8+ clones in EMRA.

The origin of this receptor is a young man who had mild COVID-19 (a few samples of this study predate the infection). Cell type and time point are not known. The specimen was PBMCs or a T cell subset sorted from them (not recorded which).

The CDR3 region has the DNA TGTGCCAGCAGTTTAGCGCGGGGGGCGATACTCACAGATACGCAGTATTTT. Residues: CASSLARGAILTDTQYF. The chain carries TRBV12-3 or TRBV12-4 and TRBJ2-3, with TRBD2 matching over 8 bases. CDR3 size: 17 residues. Germline trimming cut 0 bases from V and 2 bases from J; bases unmatched to any gene: 7.